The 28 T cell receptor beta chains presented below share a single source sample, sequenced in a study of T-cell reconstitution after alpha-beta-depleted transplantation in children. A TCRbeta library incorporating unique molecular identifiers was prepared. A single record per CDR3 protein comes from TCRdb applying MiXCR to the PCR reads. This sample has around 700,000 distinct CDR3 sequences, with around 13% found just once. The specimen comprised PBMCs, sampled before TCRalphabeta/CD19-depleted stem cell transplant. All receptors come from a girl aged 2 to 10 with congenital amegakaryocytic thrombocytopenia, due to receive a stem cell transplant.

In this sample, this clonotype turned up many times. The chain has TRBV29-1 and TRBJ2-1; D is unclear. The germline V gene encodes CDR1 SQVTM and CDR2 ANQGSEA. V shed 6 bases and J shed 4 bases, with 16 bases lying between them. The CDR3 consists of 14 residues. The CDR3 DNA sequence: TGCAGCGTCCCCCCGGAGTTTGGATACAATGAGCAGTTCTTC. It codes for CSVPPEFGYNEQFF.

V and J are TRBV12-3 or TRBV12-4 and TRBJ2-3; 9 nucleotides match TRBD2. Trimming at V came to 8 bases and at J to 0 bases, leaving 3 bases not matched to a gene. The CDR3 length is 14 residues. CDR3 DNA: TGTGCCAGCTCGGGACTAGCAAGCACAGATACGCAGTATTTT. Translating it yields CASSGLASTDTQYF.

CDR3 sequence reads: CASSQEGSGRQCEQYF. CDR3 nucleotides: TGCGCCAGCAGCCAGGAGGGTAGCGGGAGACAGTGCGAGCAGTACTTC. The chain joins TRBV5-1 to TRBJ2-7; 9 bases line up with TRBD2. The CDR3 has 16 amino acids. After removal of 4 bases from V and 6 bases from J, the junction contained 14 bases not matched to a gene. CDR1 and CDR2 (germline): SGHRS, YFSETQ.

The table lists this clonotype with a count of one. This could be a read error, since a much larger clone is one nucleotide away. The CDR3 region is CATSDLRLAGFQQFF. The CDR3, as DNA: TGTGCCACCAGTGATTTGCGGCTAGCGGGTTTTCAGCAGTTCTTC. The chain uses TRBV24-1 and TRBJ2-1, with 8 bases that match TRBD2. CDR1 is KGHDR, CDR2 SFDVKD, per germline. Trimming removed 0 bases from V and 11 bases from J; junction bases left unmatched: 8. This CDR3 region has 15 residues.

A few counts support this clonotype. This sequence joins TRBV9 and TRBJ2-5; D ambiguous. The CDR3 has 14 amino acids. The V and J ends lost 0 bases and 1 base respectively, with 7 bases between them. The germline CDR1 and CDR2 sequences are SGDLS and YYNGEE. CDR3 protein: CASSVGGSQETQYF. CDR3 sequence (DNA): TGTGCCAGCAGCGTAGGGGGAAGCCAAGAGACCCAGTACTTC. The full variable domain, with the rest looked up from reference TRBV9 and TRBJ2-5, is DSGVTQTPKHLITATGQRVTLRCSPRSGDLSVYWYQQSLDQGLQFLIQYYNGEERAKGNILERFSAQQFPDLHSELNLSSLELGDSALYFCASSVGGSQETQYFGPGTRLLVL.

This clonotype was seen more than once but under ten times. CDR3 DNA sequence: TGTGCCAGCAGTGGCCCGGGGACAGGTAACCACGAGCAGTACTTC. Translated, it gives CASSGPGTGNHEQYF. The gene calls are TRBV25-1 and TRBJ2-7; 8 bases fit TRBD1. V shed 4 bases, J shed 5 bases, and the junction held 10 bases outside the gene matches. CDR3 length: 15 amino acids. Germline assignment: CDR1 MGHDK and CDR2 SYGVNS.

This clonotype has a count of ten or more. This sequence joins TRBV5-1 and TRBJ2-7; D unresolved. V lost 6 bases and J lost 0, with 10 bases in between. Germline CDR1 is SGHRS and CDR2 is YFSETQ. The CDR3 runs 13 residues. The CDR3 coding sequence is TGCGCCAGCAACAGAGGCAGCTCCTACGAGCAGTACTTC. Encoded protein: CASNRGSSYEQYF.

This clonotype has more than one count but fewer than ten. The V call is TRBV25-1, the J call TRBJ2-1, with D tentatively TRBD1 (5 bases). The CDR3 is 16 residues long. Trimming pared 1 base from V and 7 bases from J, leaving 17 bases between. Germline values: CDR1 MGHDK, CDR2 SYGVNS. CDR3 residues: CASSELGHPHRNEQFF. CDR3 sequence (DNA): TGTGCCAGCAGTGAATTAGGACACCCCCATAGAAATGAGCAGTTCTTC.

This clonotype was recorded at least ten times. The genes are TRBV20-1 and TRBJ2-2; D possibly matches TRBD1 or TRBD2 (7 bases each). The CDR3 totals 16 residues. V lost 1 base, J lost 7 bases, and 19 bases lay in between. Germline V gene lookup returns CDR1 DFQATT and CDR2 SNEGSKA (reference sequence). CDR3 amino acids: CSARARPQGGNGELFF. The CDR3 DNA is TGCAGTGCTAGAGCTCGGCCGCAGGGGGGGAACGGGGAGCTGTTTTTT.

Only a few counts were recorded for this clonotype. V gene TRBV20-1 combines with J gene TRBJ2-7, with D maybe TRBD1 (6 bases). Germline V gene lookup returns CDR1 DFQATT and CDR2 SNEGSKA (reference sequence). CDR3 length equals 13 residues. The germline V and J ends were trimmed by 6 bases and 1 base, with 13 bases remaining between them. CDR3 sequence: CSAPSDRSYEQYF. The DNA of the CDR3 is TGCAGTGCCCCGTCGGACAGATCCTACGAGCAGTACTTC.

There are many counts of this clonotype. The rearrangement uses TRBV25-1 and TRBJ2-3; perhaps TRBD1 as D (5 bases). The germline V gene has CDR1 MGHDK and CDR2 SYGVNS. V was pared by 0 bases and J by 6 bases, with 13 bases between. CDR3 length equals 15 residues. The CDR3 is CASSEYEWKGDTQYF. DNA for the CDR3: TGTGCCAGCAGTGAATATGAGTGGAAGGGGGATACGCAGTATTTT.

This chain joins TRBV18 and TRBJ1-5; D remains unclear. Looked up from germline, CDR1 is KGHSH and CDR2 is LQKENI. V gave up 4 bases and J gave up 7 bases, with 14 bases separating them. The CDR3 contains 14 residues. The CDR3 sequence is CASSLSATGQPQHF. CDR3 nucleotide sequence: TGTGCCAGCTCACTATCAGCTACGGGGCAGCCCCAGCATTTT.

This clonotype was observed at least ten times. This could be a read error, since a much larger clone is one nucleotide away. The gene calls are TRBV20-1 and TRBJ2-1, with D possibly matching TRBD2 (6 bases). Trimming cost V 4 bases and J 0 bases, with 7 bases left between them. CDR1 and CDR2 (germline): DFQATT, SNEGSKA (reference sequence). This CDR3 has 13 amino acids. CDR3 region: CSATGSSYNEQFF. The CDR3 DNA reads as TGCAGTGCTACCGGGAGCTCCTACAATGAGCAGTTCTTC.

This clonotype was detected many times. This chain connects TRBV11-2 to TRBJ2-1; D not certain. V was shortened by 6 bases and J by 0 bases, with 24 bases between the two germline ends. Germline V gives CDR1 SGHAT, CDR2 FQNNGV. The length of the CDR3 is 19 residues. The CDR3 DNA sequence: TGTGCCAGCAGACCTCTCATAACCGGACCCACAAGCTCCTACAATGAGCAGTTCTTC. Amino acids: CASRPLITGPTSSYNEQFF.

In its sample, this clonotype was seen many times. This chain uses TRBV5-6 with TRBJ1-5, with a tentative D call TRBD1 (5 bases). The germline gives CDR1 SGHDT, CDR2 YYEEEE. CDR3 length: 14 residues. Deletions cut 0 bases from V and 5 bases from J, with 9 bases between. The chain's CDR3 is CASSLGRVDQPQHF. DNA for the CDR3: TGTGCCAGCAGCTTGGGCAGGGTGGATCAGCCCCAGCATTTT. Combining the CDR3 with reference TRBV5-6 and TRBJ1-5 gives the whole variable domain DAGVTQSPTHLIKTRGQQVTLRCSPKSGHDTVSWYQQALGQGPQFIFQYYEEEERQRGNFPDRFSGHQFPNYSSELNVNALLLGDSALYLCASSLGRVDQPQHFGDGTRLSIL.

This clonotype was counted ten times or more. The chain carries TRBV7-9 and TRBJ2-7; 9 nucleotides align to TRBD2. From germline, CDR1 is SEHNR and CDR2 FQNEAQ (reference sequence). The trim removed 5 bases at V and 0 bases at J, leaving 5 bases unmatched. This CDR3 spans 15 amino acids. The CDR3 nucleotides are TGTGCCAGCAGCCGACTAGCGGCAAGCTCCTACGAGCAGTACTTC. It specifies CASSRLAASSYEQYF.

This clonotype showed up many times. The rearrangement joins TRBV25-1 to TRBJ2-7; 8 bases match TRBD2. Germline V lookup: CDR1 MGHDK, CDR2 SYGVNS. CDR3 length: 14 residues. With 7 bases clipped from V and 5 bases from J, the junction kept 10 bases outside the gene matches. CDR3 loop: CASTQTGTRNEQYF. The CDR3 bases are TGTGCCAGCACCCAAACCGGGACTAGGAACGAGCAGTACTTC.

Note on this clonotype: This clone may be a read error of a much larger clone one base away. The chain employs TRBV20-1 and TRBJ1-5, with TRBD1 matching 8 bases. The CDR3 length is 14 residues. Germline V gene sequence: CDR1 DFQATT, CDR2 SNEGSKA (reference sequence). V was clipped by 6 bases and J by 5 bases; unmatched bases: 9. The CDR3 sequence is CSAIDRGGDQPQHF. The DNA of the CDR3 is TGCAGTGCCATAGACAGGGGTGGCGATCAGCCCCAGCATTTT.

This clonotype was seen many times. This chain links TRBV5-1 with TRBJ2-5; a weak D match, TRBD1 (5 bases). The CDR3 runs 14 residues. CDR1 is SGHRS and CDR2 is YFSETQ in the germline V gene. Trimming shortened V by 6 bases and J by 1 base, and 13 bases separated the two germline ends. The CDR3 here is CASTNRQTQETQYF. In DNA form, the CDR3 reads TGCGCCAGCACCAACCGACAGACCCAAGAGACCCAGTACTTC.

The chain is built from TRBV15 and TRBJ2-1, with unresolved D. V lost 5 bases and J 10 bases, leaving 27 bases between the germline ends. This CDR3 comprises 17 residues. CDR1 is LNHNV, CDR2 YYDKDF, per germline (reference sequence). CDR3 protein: CATSFPSTGTLMGEQFF. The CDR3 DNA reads TGTGCCACCAGCTTCCCTTCGACTGGTACTCTCATGGGGGAGCAGTTCTTC.

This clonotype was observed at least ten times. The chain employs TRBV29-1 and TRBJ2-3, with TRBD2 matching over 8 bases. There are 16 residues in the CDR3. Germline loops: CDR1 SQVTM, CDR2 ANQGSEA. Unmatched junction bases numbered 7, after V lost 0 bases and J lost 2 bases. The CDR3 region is CSVEDQLAGLTDTQYF. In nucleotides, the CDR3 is TGCAGCGTTGAAGATCAGCTAGCGGGCCTCACAGATACGCAGTATTTT.

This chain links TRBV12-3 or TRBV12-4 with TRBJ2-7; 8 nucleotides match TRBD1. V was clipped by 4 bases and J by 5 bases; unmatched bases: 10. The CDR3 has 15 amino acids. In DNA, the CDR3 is TGTGCCAGCAGTTCCAGGACAGGGCCGACGGACGAGCAGTACTTC. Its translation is CASSSRTGPTDEQYF.

The CDR3 loop is CASRDSDTYNEQFF. The CDR3 DNA is TGCGCCAGTCGGGACTCGGATACCTACAATGAGCAGTTCTTC. This chain uses TRBV10-2 with TRBJ2-1; a weak D match, TRBD2 (6 bases). CDR1 and CDR2 from the germline V gene are WSHSY and SAAADI. This CDR3 comprises 14 residues. Deletions cut 9 bases from V and 2 bases from J, with 14 bases between.

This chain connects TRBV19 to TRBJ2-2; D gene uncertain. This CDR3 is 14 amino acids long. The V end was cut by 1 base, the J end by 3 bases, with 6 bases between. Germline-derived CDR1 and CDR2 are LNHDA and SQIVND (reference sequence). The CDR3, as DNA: TGTGCCAGTAGTATAGTTCGAGACACCGGGGAGCTGTTTTTT. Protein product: CASSIVRDTGELFF.

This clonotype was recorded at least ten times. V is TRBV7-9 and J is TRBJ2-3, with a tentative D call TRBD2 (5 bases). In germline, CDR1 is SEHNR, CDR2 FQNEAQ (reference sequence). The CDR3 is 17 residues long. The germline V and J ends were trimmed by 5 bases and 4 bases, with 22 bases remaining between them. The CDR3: CASSPISELVHADTQYF. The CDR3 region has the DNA TGTGCCAGCAGCCCGATCTCCGAACTAGTTCATGCAGATACGCAGTATTTT.

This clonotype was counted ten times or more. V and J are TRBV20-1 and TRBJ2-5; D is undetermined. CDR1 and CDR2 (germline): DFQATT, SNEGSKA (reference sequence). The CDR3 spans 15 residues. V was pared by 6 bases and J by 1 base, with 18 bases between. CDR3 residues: CSARDVIDIQETQYF. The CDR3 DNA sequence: TGCAGTGCGCGAGACGTGATAGACATCCAAGAGACCCAGTACTTC.

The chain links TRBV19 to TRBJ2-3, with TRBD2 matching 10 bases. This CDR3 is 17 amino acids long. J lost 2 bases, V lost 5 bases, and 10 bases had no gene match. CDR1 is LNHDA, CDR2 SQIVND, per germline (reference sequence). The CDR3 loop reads CASSAHGLAENTDTQYF. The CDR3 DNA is TGTGCCAGTAGTGCCCACGGACTAGCGGAAAACACAGATACGCAGTATTTT.

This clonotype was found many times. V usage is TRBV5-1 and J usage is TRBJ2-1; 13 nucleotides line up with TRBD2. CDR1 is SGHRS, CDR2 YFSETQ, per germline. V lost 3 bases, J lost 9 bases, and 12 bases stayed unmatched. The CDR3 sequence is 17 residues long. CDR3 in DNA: TGCGCCAGCAGCTCCGGACTAGCGGGAGTATCGGTGGCTGAGCAGTTCTTC. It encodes CASSSGLAGVSVAEQFF.